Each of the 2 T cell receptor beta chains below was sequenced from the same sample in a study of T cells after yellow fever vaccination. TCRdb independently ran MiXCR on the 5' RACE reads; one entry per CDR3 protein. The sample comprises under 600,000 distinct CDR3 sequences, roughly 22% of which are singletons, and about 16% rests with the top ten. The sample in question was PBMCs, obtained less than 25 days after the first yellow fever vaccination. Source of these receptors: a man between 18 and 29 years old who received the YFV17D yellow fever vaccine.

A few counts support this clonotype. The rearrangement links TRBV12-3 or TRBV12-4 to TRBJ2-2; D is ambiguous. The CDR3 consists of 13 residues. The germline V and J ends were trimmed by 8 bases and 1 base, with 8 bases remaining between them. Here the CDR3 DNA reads TGTGCCAGCCGGCCAGGGAACACCGGGGAGCTGTTTTTT. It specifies CASRPGNTGELFF.

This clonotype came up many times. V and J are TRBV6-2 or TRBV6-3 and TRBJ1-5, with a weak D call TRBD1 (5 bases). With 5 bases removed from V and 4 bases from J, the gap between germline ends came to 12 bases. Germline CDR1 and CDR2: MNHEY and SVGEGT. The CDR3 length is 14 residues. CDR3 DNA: TGTGCCAGCAGTCCTCAGGGTGGGAATCAGCCCCAGCATTTT. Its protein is CASSPQGGNQPQHF.